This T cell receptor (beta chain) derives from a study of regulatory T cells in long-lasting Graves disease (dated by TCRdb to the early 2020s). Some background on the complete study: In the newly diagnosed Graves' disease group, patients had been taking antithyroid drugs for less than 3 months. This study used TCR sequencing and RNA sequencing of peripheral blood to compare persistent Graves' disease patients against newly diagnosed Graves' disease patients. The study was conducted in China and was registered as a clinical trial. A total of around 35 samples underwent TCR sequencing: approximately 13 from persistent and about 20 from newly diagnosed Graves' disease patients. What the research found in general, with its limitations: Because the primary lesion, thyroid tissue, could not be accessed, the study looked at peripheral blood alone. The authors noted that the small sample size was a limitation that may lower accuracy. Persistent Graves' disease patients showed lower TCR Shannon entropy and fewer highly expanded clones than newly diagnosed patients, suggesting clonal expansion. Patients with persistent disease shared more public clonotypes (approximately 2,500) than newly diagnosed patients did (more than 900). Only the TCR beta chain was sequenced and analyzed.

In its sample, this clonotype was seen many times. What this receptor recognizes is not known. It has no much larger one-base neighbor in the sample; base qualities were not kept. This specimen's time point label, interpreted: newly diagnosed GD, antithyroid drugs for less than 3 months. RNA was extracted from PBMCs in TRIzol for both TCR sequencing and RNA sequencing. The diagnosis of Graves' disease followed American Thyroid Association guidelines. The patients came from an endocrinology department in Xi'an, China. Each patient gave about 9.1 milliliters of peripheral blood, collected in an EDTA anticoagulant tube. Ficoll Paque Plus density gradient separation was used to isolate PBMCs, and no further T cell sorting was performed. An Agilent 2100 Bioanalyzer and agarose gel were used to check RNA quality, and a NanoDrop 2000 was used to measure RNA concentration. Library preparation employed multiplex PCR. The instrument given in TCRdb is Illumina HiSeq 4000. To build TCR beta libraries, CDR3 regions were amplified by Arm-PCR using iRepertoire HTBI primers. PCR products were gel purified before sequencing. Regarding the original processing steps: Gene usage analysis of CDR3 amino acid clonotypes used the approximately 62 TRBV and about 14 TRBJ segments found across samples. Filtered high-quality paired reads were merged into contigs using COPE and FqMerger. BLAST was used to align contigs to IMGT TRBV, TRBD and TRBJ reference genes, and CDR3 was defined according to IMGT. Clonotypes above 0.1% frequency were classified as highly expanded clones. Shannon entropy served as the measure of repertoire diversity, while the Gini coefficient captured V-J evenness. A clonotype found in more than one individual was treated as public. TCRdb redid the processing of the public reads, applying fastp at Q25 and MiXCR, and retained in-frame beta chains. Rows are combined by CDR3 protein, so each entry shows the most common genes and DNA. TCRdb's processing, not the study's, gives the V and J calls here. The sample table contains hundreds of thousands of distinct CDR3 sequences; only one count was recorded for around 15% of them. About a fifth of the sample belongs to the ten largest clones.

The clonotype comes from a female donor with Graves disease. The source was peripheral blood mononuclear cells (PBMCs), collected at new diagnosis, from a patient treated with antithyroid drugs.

The CDR3 corresponds to CASSLASERTGTDTQYF. The DNA sequence reads TGTGCCAGCAGTTTAGCGAGTGAGCGGACGGGCACAGATACGCAGTATTTT. This receptor chain uses TRBV12-3 or TRBV12-4 and TRBJ2-3; perhaps TRBD2 is the D gene, with 5 bases matching. There are 17 amino acids in the CDR3, from cysteine to phenylalanine inclusive. CDR3 DNA only is kept here, 51 bases in frame from base 1. V loses 0 bases, J loses 1 base, and the germline ends lie 14 bases apart.